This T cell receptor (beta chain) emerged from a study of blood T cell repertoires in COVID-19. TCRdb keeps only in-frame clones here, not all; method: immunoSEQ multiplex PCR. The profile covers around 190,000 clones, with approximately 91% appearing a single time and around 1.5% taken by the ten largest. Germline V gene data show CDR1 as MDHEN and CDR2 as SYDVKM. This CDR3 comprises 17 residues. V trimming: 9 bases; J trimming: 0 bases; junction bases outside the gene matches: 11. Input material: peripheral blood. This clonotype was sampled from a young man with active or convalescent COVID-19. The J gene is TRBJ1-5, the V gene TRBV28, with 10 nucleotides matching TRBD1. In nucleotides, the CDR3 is TGTGCCAGTTTTGACAGGGGGCTGACTCTTAGCAATCAGCCCCAGCATTTT. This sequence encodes CASFDRGLTLSNQPQHF. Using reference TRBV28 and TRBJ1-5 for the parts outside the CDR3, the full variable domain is DVKVTQSSRYLVKRTGEKVFLECVQDMDHENMFWYRQDPGLGLRLIYFSYDVKMKEKGDIPEGYSVSREKKERFSLILESASTNQTSMYLCASFDRGLTLSNQPQHFGDGTRLSIL.